The 16 T cell receptor beta chains reported below all come from one sample, sequenced in a study of PD-1 blockade in classical Hodgkin lymphoma. Clones were read by immunoSEQ multiplex PCR, and TCRdb kept only the in-frame ones, dropping some. This sample carries about 58,000 clones, approximately 90% of them seen once, and the ten largest clones take about 10%. Every patient relapsed after autologous stem cell transplantation, and brentuximab vedotin exposure varied. This specimen was peripheral blood mononuclear cells (PBMCs), taken before the second cycle of nivolumab. All receptors come from a human donor with classical Hodgkin lymphoma.

This sequence joins TRBV18 and TRBJ1-3; 7 positions match TRBD1. The V and J ends lost 5 bases and 0 bases, in that order; junction bases with no gene match: 7. In germline, CDR1 is KGHSH, CDR2 LQKENI. The CDR3 consists of 16 residues. CDR3 DNA sequence: TGTGCCAGCTCATCCCGGGACAGCAACTCTGGAAACACCATATATTTT. It translates to CASSSRDSNSGNTIYF. The full variable domain, completed using reference TRBV18 and TRBJ1-3, is NAGVMQNPRHLVRRRGQEARLRCSPMKGHSHVYWYRQLPEEGLKFMVYLQKENIIDESGMPKERFSAEFPKEGPSILRIQQVVRGDSAAYFCASSSRDSNSGNTIYFGEGSWLTVV.

V is TRBV11-2 and J is TRBJ2-3; D might be TRBD1 (7 bases). The germline V gene has CDR1 SGHAT and CDR2 FQNNGV. This CDR3 has 17 amino acids. The ends were cut back, 5 bases at V and 4 bases at J, with 22 bases in the middle. This chain's CDR3 is CASSPKGYRRGADTQYF. In DNA form, the CDR3 reads TGTGCCAGCAGCCCAAAAGGATACCGCAGGGGGGCAGATACGCAGTATTTT.

As concerns this clone: Other DNA sequences within the sample encode an identical CDR3. The rearrangement links TRBV30 to TRBJ2-7; tentatively, D is TRBD2 (5 bases). The CDR3 is made up of 16 amino acids. V shed 5 bases and J shed 6 bases, with 26 bases lying between them. The germline CDR1 and CDR2 sequences are GTSNPN and SVGIG (reference sequence). This CDR3 is CAWEELGRRMSGEQYF. As DNA, the CDR3 is TGTGCCTGGGAGGAGTTGGGTCGGAGGATGTCTGGCGAGCAGTACTTC.

In this sample, this clone turned up once. The chain uses TRBV13 and TRBJ2-3, with D possibly TRBD1 on 5 matching bases. This CDR3 comprises 12 residues. V gave up 11 bases and J gave up 1 base, with 10 bases separating them. CDR1 PRHDT and CDR2 FYEKMQ come from the germline V gene (reference sequence). The CDR3, as DNA: TGTGCCTCAGAACAGGGCACAGATACGCAGTATTTT. This encodes CASEQGTDTQYF.

This clone is a singleton in its sample. The V gene is TRBV29-1, the J gene TRBJ1-2; D remains ambiguous. CDR1 SQVTM and CDR2 ANQGSEA come from the germline V gene. The V end lost 0 bases, the J end lost 5 bases, and 13 bases lay between the germline ends. CDR3 length equals 14 residues. DNA of the CDR3: TGCAGCGTTGAAGAGCCCGATAGGCGTTATGGCTACACCTTC. Residues: CSVEEPDRRYGYTF.

The chain employs TRBV7-8 and TRBJ1-3; 11 bases are shared with TRBD1. Germline CDR1 SGHVS, CDR2 FQNEAQ. The junction had 7 bases not matched to a gene; V was cut back by 2 bases and J by 7 bases. The CDR3 loop spans 16 amino acids. CDR3 DNA: TGTGCCAGCAGCTTATGGGACAGGGGGACGTCCAACACCATATATTTT. Its protein is CASSLWDRGTSNTIYF. The whole variable domain, filled in from reference TRBV7-8 and TRBJ1-3, reads GAGVSQSPRYKVAKRGQDVALRCDPISGHVSLFWYQQALGQGPEFLTYFQNEAQLDKSGLPSDRFFAERPEGSVSTLKIQRTQQEDSAVYLCASSLWDRGTSNTIYFGEGSWLTVV.

V is TRBV27 and J is TRBJ2-2; possible D gene TRBD1, 6 bases. V gave up 4 bases and J gave up 0 bases, with 15 bases separating them. Germline V CDR1 and CDR2: MNHEY, SMNVEV (reference sequence). There are 17 residues in the CDR3. The CDR3 DNA is TGTGCCAGCAGTTCATTCCACAGGGACCCGAACACCGGGGAGCTGTTTTTT. It translates to CASSSFHRDPNTGELFF.

This clone showed up just once. The chain employs TRBV4-1 and TRBJ2-7; 9 nucleotides line up with TRBD1. The V gene end was trimmed by 0 bases and the J gene end by 4 bases; junction bases not matched to a gene: 4. The length of the CDR3 is 15 residues. The V gene's germline CDR1 is MGHRA and CDR2 YSYEKL. The CDR3 DNA follows: TGCGCCAGCAGCCAAGAGGTGGACAGGGGATACGAGCAGTACTTC. This encodes CASSQEVDRGYEQYF.

This chain uses TRBV11-1 with TRBJ2-7; D might be TRBD1 (7 bases). With 5 bases removed from V and 3 bases from J, the gap between germline ends came to 11 bases. The CDR3 runs 13 residues. Germline CDR1 and CDR2: SGHAT and FQDESV (reference sequence). CDR3 DNA sequence: TGTGCCAGCAGCCCAGGGGGGTTCTACGAGCAGTACTTC. Encoded protein: CASSPGGFYEQYF. The variable domain in full, with the rest retrieved from reference TRBV11-1 and TRBJ2-7, is EAEVAQSPRYKITEKSQAVAFWCDPISGHATLYWYRQILGQGPELLVQFQDESVVDDSQLPKDRFSAERLKGVDSTLKIQPAELGDSAMYLCASSPGGFYEQYFGPGTRLTVT.

The chain employs TRBV2 and TRBJ2-2; D may be TRBD2 (6 bases). The CDR3 is made up of 15 amino acids. Germline loops: CDR1 SNHLY, CDR2 FYNNEI. Trimming removed 7 bases from V and 6 bases from J, with 18 bases in between. The CDR3 loop is CASMGNREIPGELFF. The CDR3 bases are TGTGCCAGCATGGGGAACCGGGAGATACCCGGGGAGCTGTTTTTT.

The rearrangement links TRBV9 to TRBJ2-7, with D unclear. Trimming took 2 bases from V and 2 from J, leaving 11 bases between them. The CDR3 length is 14 residues. The V gene's germline CDR1 is SGDLS and CDR2 YYNGEE. CDR3 loop: CASSVAERAYEQYF. The CDR3 nucleotides read TGTGCCAGCAGCGTGGCAGAACGAGCCTACGAGCAGTACTTC.

This chain connects TRBV6-1 to TRBJ1-4; unclear D gene. Germline loops: CDR1 MNHNS, CDR2 SASEGT. Between the trimmed V and J ends, which lost 3 bases and 0 bases, there was a span of 8 bases. This CDR3 contains 15 residues. The CDR3 loop is CASSDGFATNEKLFF. For the CDR3, the DNA is TGTGCCAGCAGTGACGGATTCGCAACTAATGAAAAACTGTTTTTT.

In its sample, this clone was seen a few times. The chain employs TRBV11-2 and TRBJ2-7; 7 bases match TRBD1. Germline CDR1 reads SGHAT; CDR2 reads FQNNGV. The CDR3 loop spans 16 amino acids. The V segment lost 1 base and the J segment 6 bases; nucleotides outside the gene matches: 12. CDR3 in amino acids: CASSLALSEGAVEQYF. The CDR3 coding sequence is TGTGCCAGCAGCTTAGCACTGTCAGAGGGGGCGGTCGAGCAGTACTTC.

This chain uses TRBV2 with TRBJ2-2; no clear D. Trimming left V 7 bases short and J 8 bases short, with 17 bases between. This CDR3 has 14 residues. Germline assignment: CDR1 SNHLY and CDR2 FYNNEI. CDR3 in amino acids: CASKAGLTVGELFF. In DNA form, the CDR3 reads TGTGCCAGCAAGGCCGGCCTTACCGTGGGGGAGCTGTTTTTT.

The chain recombines TRBV9 with TRBJ1-3; no clear D gene. The V end lost 0 bases, the J end lost 4 bases, and 2 bases lay between the germline ends. Per germline, CDR1 SGDLS and CDR2 YYNGEE. The CDR3 loop spans 12 amino acids. CDR3 in DNA: TGTGCCAGCAGCGTAGCGGGAAACACCATATATTTT. Translated, it gives CASSVAGNTIYF.

This clone was recorded once. The chain recombines TRBV7-9 with TRBJ2-3; TRBD1 or TRBD2 may be the D gene (6 bases each). CDR1 and CDR2 (germline): SEHNR, FQNEAQ (reference sequence). The ends were cut back, 5 bases at V and 0 bases at J, with 21 bases in the middle. The CDR3 is made up of 18 amino acids. For the CDR3, the DNA is TGTGCCAGCAGCCCCCCGATTCAGGGGACTGCTAGCACAGATACGCAGTATTTT. The encoded protein is CASSPPIQGTASTDTQYF.